The 8 T cell receptor beta chains reported below all come from one sample, sequenced in a study of monozygotic twins with inflammatory bowel disease. TCRdb re-analyzed the 5' RACE reads; it lists each CDR3 protein once, without DNA. The sample table includes more than 300,000 distinct CDR3 sequences. The sequenced sample was blood. These receptors were collected from a human donor with ulcerative colitis or Crohn's disease, or a healthy co-twin of an affected twin (not recorded which).

The chain uses TRBV5-1 and TRBJ2-1; the D call of TRBD2 rests on TCRdb alone, since no DNA is present to check it. The germline V gene encodes CDR1 SGHRS and CDR2 YFSETQ. The CDR3 consists of 19 residues. The CDR3 region is CASSLARGPTSDPGNEQFF.

The CDR3 sequence is CAISERTQAGGQNEQFF. V gene TRBV10-3 combines with J gene TRBJ2-1; the TCRdb call, TRBD2, lacks DNA for checking. Germline V gene data show CDR1 as ENHRY and CDR2 as SYGVKD. The CDR3 has 17 residues.

The chain combines TRBV14 with TRBJ1-3. Germline-derived CDR1 and CDR2 are SGHDN and FVKESK. The CDR3 loop spans 15 amino acids. The CDR3 is CASSPIGDPGNTIYF.

The chain employs TRBV7-2 and TRBJ2-1. Germline V lookup: CDR1 SGHTA, CDR2 FQGNSA. The CDR3 totals 14 residues. Here the CDR3 reads CASGPAGVLNEQFF.

The chain combines TRBV10-3 with TRBJ2-7; the TCRdb call, TRBD1, lacks DNA for checking. Per the germline V gene, CDR1 is ENHRY and CDR2 is SYGVKD. This CDR3 contains 14 residues. CDR3 region: CAIRPDRGGGEQYF.

This rearrangement joins TRBV11-2 to TRBJ1-3; TCRdb indicates TRBD1, and absent DNA this call remains unverified. The CDR3 is 18 amino acids. Germline V gene data show CDR1 as SGHAT and CDR2 as FQNNGV. The CDR3 here is CASSLIPGTETSGNTIYF.

The chain joins TRBV15 to TRBJ2-7. This CDR3 has 14 amino acids. Germline V lookup: CDR1 LNHNV, CDR2 YYDKDF (reference sequence). This chain's CDR3 is CATSVKQGFHEQYF.

This sequence joins TRBV5-1 and TRBJ2-7; checking the TCRdb D call of TRBD1 is not possible without DNA. The germline V gene encodes CDR1 SGHRS and CDR2 YFSETQ. The CDR3 has 17 residues. CDR3 region: CASSFGQGLAALDEQYF. Full variable domain (outside the CDR3, taken from reference TRBV5-1 and TRBJ2-7): KAGVTQTPRYLIKTRGQQVTLSCSPISGHRSVSWYQQTPGQGLQFLFEYFSETQRNKGNFPGRFSGRQFSNSRSEMNVSTLELGDSALYLCASSFGQGLAALDEQYFGPGTRLTVT.